Sequencing of this T cell receptor beta chain was carried out in a study of PD-L1 blockade in urothelial cancer. Whole-study context: About 90% of the roughly 29 patients were men who had bladder-origin urothelial cancer. A median blood sample held roughly 150,000 T cells and roughly 79,000 unique TCRs. General observations from the study: Enhanced expansion of tumor-associated blood clones at 3 weeks characterized durable-benefit patients. In blood sampled pretreatment, TCR clonality below the median predicted better survival.

Comment on this clone: What it recognizes is unknown.

Germline-derived CDR1 and CDR2 are GTSNPN and SVGIG (reference sequence). The CDR3 totals 13 residues. V lost 4 bases to trimming and J lost 8 bases, with 14 bases between them. Repertoires were generated with immunoSEQ multiplex PCR, while TCRdb's copy carries only in-frame clones and drops some. Of some 45,000 clones in the sample, around nine tenths were seen once. Time point reported: pretreatment peripheral blood. J is TRBJ1-4 and V is TRBV30; tentative D call: TRBD1 (6 bases). This receptor was taken from a donor aged 40 or older with urothelial cancer. The source was PBMCs, collected around atezolizumab (anti-PD-L1) treatment. CDR3 loop: CAWTGAFGEKLFF. CDR3 DNA: TGTGCCTGGACAGGGGCATTTGGCGAAAAACTGTTTTTT.